This T cell receptor (beta chain) was identified in a study of chemoradiotherapy in HPV16-positive cancers. TCRdb's copy holds only in-frame clones and misses some; the assay was immunoSEQ multiplex PCR. Of about 3,500 clones listed, approximately 90% are singletons. Study-wide results and limits: Candidate HPV-specific clones and E7-related TCR motifs grew in tumor during treatment. For HPV16-positive patients, expanding HPV-responsive T cells associated with longer recurrence-free survival.

Over chemoradiotherapy, repertoires were sampled more than once. Regarding this clone: What it binds is not known.

The receptor comes from a human donor with HPV-associated anogenital cancer. The sample here was tumor tissue, taken from a patient who underwent chemoradiotherapy.

In nucleotides, the CDR3 is TGCGCCAGCAGCTTCATCCCCTGCGGAAACACCGGGGAGCTGTTTTTT. Translating it yields CASSFIPCGNTGELFF. This chain connects TRBV5-1 to TRBJ2-2; D not certain. There are 16 residues in the CDR3. The V and J ends lost 2 bases and 2 bases respectively, with 13 bases between them. The V gene's germline CDR1 is SGHRS and CDR2 YFSETQ.